One and the same sample provided the 12 T cell receptor beta chains below, sequenced in a study of T-cell memory formation after mild COVID-19. Via MiXCR, TCRdb re-called the 5' RACE reads, giving one row per CDR3 protein. The repertoire includes about 57,000 distinct CDR3 sequences, 12% of them detected once, and 24% sits in the top ten. The sequenced sample was PBMCs or a T cell subset sorted from them (not recorded which). Receptors originate from a man aged 18 to 29 who had mild COVID-19 (a few samples of this study predate the infection). Cell type and time point are not known.

The V gene is TRBV20-1, the J gene TRBJ1-1; D possibly corresponds to TRBD1 (5 bases). Germline CDR1 is DFQATT and CDR2 is SNEGSKA (reference sequence). The CDR3 covers 13 residues. Trimming took off 5 bases at V and 7 bases at J, with 17 bases between the two ends. CDR3 residues: CSAHPGGGVEAFF. CDR3 DNA: TGCAGTGCTCACCCGGGGGGGGGTGTTGAAGCTTTCTTT.

This clonotype was seen many times. An end of the junction differs from the germline gene, which may be a read error. This sequence joins TRBV7-7 and TRBJ2-1; 8 bases match TRBD2. Germline V gives CDR1 SSHAT, CDR2 FNYEAQ (reference sequence). The CDR3 contains 14 residues. The CDR3 protein is CASSRGGQFDEQFF. The CDR3 DNA sequence: TGTGCTAGCAGTCGGGGGGGTCAGTTTGATGAGCAGTTCTTC.

This clonotype was seen only once. V and J are TRBV6-2 or TRBV6-3 and TRBJ2-5; TRBD1 might be the D (6 bases). The CDR3 has 12 residues. The V gene's germline CDR1 is MNHEY and CDR2 SVGEGT. CDR3 region: CGSTGIQETQYF. The CDR3 region has the DNA TGTGGGTCGACAGGCATCCAAGAGACCCAGTACTTC.

The chain is built from TRBV9 and TRBJ2-2; TRBD2 aligns across 10 bases. The CDR3 spans 19 residues. V lost 4 bases and J lost 1; bases outside the gene matches: 13. Germline V gene sequence: CDR1 SGDLS, CDR2 YYNGEE. The CDR3 spells CASSPGLAGVVGNTGELFF. The CDR3 DNA reads as TGTGCCAGCAGCCCCGGGCTAGCGGGGGTTGTAGGGAACACCGGGGAGCTGTTTTTT.

In regard to this clonotype: The junction does not match germline at one end; this may be a read error. The rearrangement joins TRBV7-2 to TRBJ1-3, with 7 bases matching TRBD1. CDR1 and CDR2 (germline): SGHTA, FQGNSA. The CDR3 has 16 residues. The CDR3 region has the DNA TGTGCCAGCAGCTCCCGACAGGGCCTCTCTGGAATCACCATATATTTT. Amino acid sequence: CASSSRQGLSGITIYF.

The gene calls are TRBV19 and TRBJ2-5, with 9 bases identical to TRBD2. There are 14 residues in the CDR3. V shed 3 bases and J 4 bases; nucleotides not matched to a gene: 3. CDR1 and CDR2 (germline): LNHDA, SQIVND (reference sequence). CDR3 sequence reads: CASSILAGLETQYF. The DNA for the CDR3 is TGTGCCAGTAGTATCCTAGCGGGGCTAGAGACCCAGTACTTC. The full variable domain, rest sourced from reference TRBV19 and TRBJ2-5, is DGGITQSPKYLFRKEGQNVTLSCEQNLNHDAMYWYRQDPGQGLRLIYYSQIVNDFQKGDIAEGYSVSREKKESFPLTVTSAQKNPTAFYLCASSILAGLETQYFGPGTRLLVL.

The chain joins TRBV12-3 or TRBV12-4 to TRBJ1-5; possibly TRBD1 for D (6 bases). Trimming pared 6 bases from V and 4 bases from J, leaving 10 bases between. This CDR3 contains 13 residues. The CDR3 is CASRDTGNQPQHF. In DNA, the CDR3 is TGTGCCAGCAGAGACACAGGGAATCAGCCCCAGCATTTT.

This rearrangement joins TRBV6-4 to TRBJ1-5; TRBD1 agrees at 10 bases. Trimming removed 3 bases from V and 2 bases from J; junction bases left unmatched: 1. Germline-derived CDR1 and CDR2 are MRHNA and SNTAGT. This CDR3 comprises 15 residues. CDR3 in amino acids: CASSEGTGGNQPQHF. The DNA for the CDR3 is TGTGCCAGCAGTGAAGGGACAGGGGGCAATCAGCCCCAGCATTTT.

This clonotype came up a few times. The CDR3 loop reads CASSVDNRGANYGYTF. The CDR3 nucleotides read TGTGCCAGCAGCGTAGACAACAGGGGTGCTAACTATGGCTACACCTTC. This chain links TRBV9 with TRBJ1-2; 7 bases are a match to TRBD1. The CDR3 loop spans 16 amino acids. J gave up 0 bases and V 0 bases, and 5 bases lay outside the gene matches. Per the germline V gene, CDR1 is SGDLS and CDR2 is YYNGEE.

This clonotype was counted many times. V is TRBV7-2 and J is TRBJ2-3; the D is unclear. The germline CDR1 and CDR2 sequences are SGHTA and FQGNSA. The CDR3 sequence is 16 residues long. Trimming took 2 bases from V and 1 from J, leaving 13 bases between them. The CDR3 region has the DNA TGTGCCAGCAGCTTAAACCGGGCCGGAGGCACAGATACGCAGTATTTT. It specifies CASSLNRAGGTDTQYF. Full variable domain (missing parts from reference TRBV7-2 and TRBJ2-3): GAGVSQSPSNKVTEKGKDVELRCDPISGHTALYWYRQSLGQGLEFLIYFQGNSAPDKSGLPSDRFSAERTGGSVSTLTIQRTQQEDSAVYLCASSLNRAGGTDTQYFGPGTRLTVL.

The chain combines TRBV4-3 with TRBJ1-2, with 9 bases aligning to TRBD1. This CDR3 has 15 residues. CDR1 is LGHNA, CDR2 YSLEER, per germline. V trimming: 0 bases; J trimming: 6 bases; junction bases outside the gene matches: 5. CDR3 loop: CASSQEVGTGHGYTF. The CDR3 nucleotides read TGCGCCAGCAGCCAAGAAGTCGGGACAGGGCATGGCTACACCTTC.

In the case of this clonotype: Relative to the germline gene, one junction end is altered; a read error may explain this. This rearrangement joins TRBV4-3 to TRBJ2-3; D is unresolved. The CDR3 totals 14 residues. Germline loops: CDR1 LGHNA, CDR2 YSLEER. Written as DNA, the CDR3 is TGCGCCAGCAGCAAAGATAAGAGGCCAGATACGCAGTATTTT. Translated: CASSKDKRPDTQYF.